The 31 T cell receptor beta chains listed next were all sequenced from one sample in a study of T-cell memory formation after mild COVID-19. TCRdb re-analysed the 5' RACE reads in MiXCR, keeping a single row per CDR3 protein. The table shows 150,000 to 200,000 distinct CDR3 sequences, with roughly 15% occurring only once. The material sequenced was PBMCs or a T cell subset sorted from them (not recorded which). All receptors come from an adult woman who had mild COVID-19 (a few samples of this study predate the infection). Cell type and time point are not known.

This clonotype was counted only a few times. The J gene is TRBJ2-1, the V gene TRBV20-1, with 12 nucleotides matching TRBD2. V was pared by 3 bases and J by 5 bases, with 8 bases of the junction left unmatched. The germline V gene encodes CDR1 DFQATT and CDR2 SNEGSKA (reference sequence). There are 16 residues in the CDR3. The CDR3 DNA reads as TGCAGTGCTAGCCGACTAGCGGGAGTTTTGGACAATGAGCAGTTCTTC. This gives the protein CSASRLAGVLDNEQFF.

The chain employs TRBV7-9 and TRBJ2-7; D might be TRBD2 (6 bases). Germline assignment: CDR1 SEHNR and CDR2 FQNEAQ (reference sequence). CDR3 size: 13 residues. The V gene lost 5 bases and the J gene lost 6 bases, with 14 bases spanning the gap. CDR3: CASSLTIGGEQYF. In DNA form, the CDR3 reads TGTGCCAGCAGCCTCACCATCGGGGGCGAGCAGTACTTC.

This chain uses TRBV27 with TRBJ2-1; no clear D gene. The CDR3 runs to 15 residues. CDR1 is MNHEY, CDR2 SMNVEV, per germline (reference sequence). Trimming cost V 7 bases and J 9 bases, with 22 bases left between them. For the CDR3, the DNA is TGTGCCAGCAAGCCCGGCAACTACGCCCGCCTTGAGCAGTTCTTC. The encoded protein is CASKPGNYARLEQFF.

This clonotype was counted a few times. The chain is built from TRBV7-3 and TRBJ2-1, with TRBD2 as a possible D gene (6 bases). The CDR3 has 14 amino acids. Trimming left V 5 bases short and J 1 base short, with 9 bases between. Germline V lookup: CDR1 SGHTA, CDR2 FQGTGA. The DNA of the CDR3 is TGTGCCAGCAGCCAACGGGAGTCCTACAATGAGCAGTTCTTC. Translation gives CASSQRESYNEQFF.

This clonotype was seen at least ten times. The rearrangement links TRBV12-3 or TRBV12-4 to TRBJ2-5, with 10 bases that match TRBD1. V was pared by 6 bases and J by 5 bases, with 9 bases of the junction left unmatched. This CDR3 spans 15 amino acids. CDR3 DNA sequence: TGTGCCAGCAGGGAATCGGGACAGGGGACGGAGACCCAGTACTTC. Amino acids: CASRESGQGTETQYF.

This rearrangement joins TRBV24-1 to TRBJ2-7; no firm D call. Between the trimmed V and J ends, which lost 4 bases and 0 bases, there was a span of 6 bases. The CDR3 has 13 residues. Germline V gene lookup returns CDR1 KGHDR and CDR2 SFDVKD. The CDR3 region is CATSDGPSYEQYF. The CDR3, as DNA: TGTGCCACCAGTGACGGCCCCTCCTACGAGCAGTACTTC.

The V and J genes are TRBV24-1 and TRBJ2-5; 7 bases map to TRBD1. Germline V CDR1 and CDR2: KGHDR, SFDVKD. This CDR3 spans 16 amino acids. V was pared by 7 bases and J by 5 bases, with 15 bases of the junction left unmatched. CDR3 residues: CATSGTDSLRGETQYF. The CDR3 DNA reads TGTGCCACCAGCGGGACAGATTCCCTAAGGGGGGAGACCCAGTACTTC.

This clonotype was picked up many times. V and J are TRBV7-8 and TRBJ1-4, with 9 bases fitting TRBD1. Germline loops: CDR1 SGHVS, CDR2 FQNEAQ. CDR3 length equals 15 residues. With 5 bases clipped from V and 4 bases from J, the junction kept 5 bases outside the gene matches. The CDR3 sequence is CASSRGGQGNEKLFF. The CDR3 DNA follows: TGTGCCAGCAGCCGCGGGGGACAGGGTAATGAAAAACTGTTTTTT.

This clonotype was observed a few times. The chain recombines TRBV11-1 with TRBJ2-3; tentatively, D is TRBD2 (5 bases). This CDR3 spans 14 amino acids. Looked up from germline, CDR1 is SGHAT and CDR2 is FQDESV (reference sequence). Trimming pared 1 base from V and 4 bases from J, leaving 9 bases between. The CDR3 sequence: CASSLVLDSDTQYF. The DNA of the CDR3 is TGTGCCAGCAGCTTAGTACTAGACTCAGATACGCAGTATTTT.

The chain uses TRBV25-1 and TRBJ2-1; D not certain. V was cut by 1 base and J by 8 bases, with 9 bases left in between. The CDR3 length is 13 residues. CDR1 MGHDK and CDR2 SYGVNS come from the germline V gene. The CDR3 sequence: CASSEWNPYEQFF. In nucleotides, the CDR3 is TGTGCCAGCAGTGAATGGAACCCATATGAGCAGTTCTTC.

A few counts support this clonotype. The V gene is TRBV5-6, the J gene TRBJ2-3; the D gene is possibly TRBD2 (5 bases). Germline V CDR1 and CDR2: SGHDT, YYEEEE. V was shortened by 4 bases and J by 4 bases, with 10 bases between the two germline ends. The CDR3 spans 13 residues. The CDR3 loop reads CASSRWGADTQYF. CDR3 sequence (DNA): TGTGCCAGCAGCCGGTGGGGAGCAGATACGCAGTATTTT.

This clonotype occurred a few times. V and J are TRBV20-1 and TRBJ1-1; no clear D. Germline values: CDR1 DFQATT, CDR2 SNEGSKA (reference sequence). The CDR3 consists of 15 residues. The germline V and J ends were trimmed by 0 bases and 3 bases, with 14 bases remaining between them. CDR3 nucleotides: TGCAGTGCTAGAGATGGCAGGAAAGCGGACACTGAAGCTTTCTTT. Protein: CSARDGRKADTEAFF.

This clonotype was counted between two and nine times. This chain connects TRBV29-1 to TRBJ2-5; TRBD2 aligns across 7 bases. The CDR3 consists of 14 residues. CDR1 and CDR2 from the germline V gene are SQVTM and ANQGSEA. Losses at the gene ends were 7 bases for V and 4 bases for J; bases not matched to a gene: 12. This CDR3 is CSAFLLGGLETQYF. DNA for the CDR3: TGCAGCGCGTTCCTTTTGGGAGGGCTAGAGACCCAGTACTTC. Variable domain in full (rest from reference TRBV29-1 and TRBJ2-5): SAVISQKPSRDICQRGTSLTIQCQVDSQVTMMFWYRQQPGQSLTLIATANQGSEATYESGFVIDKFPISRPNLTFSTLTVSNMSPEDSSIYLCSAFLLGGLETQYFGPGTRLLVL.

This clonotype was observed a handful of times. The CDR3 here is CASSLIGPSGANVLTF. The CDR3 coding sequence is TGCGCCAGCAGCTTGATTGGGCCTTCTGGGGCCAACGTCCTGACTTTC. V gene TRBV5-1 combines with J gene TRBJ2-6; D gene ambiguous. This CDR3 region has 16 residues. The germline V gene has CDR1 SGHRS and CDR2 YFSETQ. Trimming took off 1 base at V and 1 base at J, with 9 bases between the two ends.

The V gene is TRBV30, the J gene TRBJ2-7; possibly TRBD2 for D (5 bases). The CDR3 spans 12 residues. V lost 3 bases, J lost 5 bases, and 11 bases lay in between. Germline values: CDR1 GTSNPN, CDR2 SVGIG (reference sequence). The CDR3, as DNA: TGTGCCTGGAGGCCGGGGTATGACGAGCAGTACTTC. It codes for CAWRPGYDEQYF.

This clonotype has only a few counts. The V call is TRBV4-1, the J call TRBJ2-7; 9 nucleotides line up with TRBD1. Germline CDR1 MGHRA, CDR2 YSYEKL. The V gene end was trimmed by 1 base and the J gene end by 4 bases; junction bases not matched to a gene: 2. The CDR3 contains 14 residues. In nucleotides, the CDR3 is TGCGCCAGCAGCCAAGGGACAGGGGTTTACGAGCAGTACTTC. Translating gives CASSQGTGVYEQYF.

The J gene is TRBJ2-3, the V gene TRBV29-1, with D possibly TRBD2 on 6 matching bases. Germline CDR1 reads SQVTM; CDR2 reads ANQGSEA. This CDR3 is built from 12 residues. With 4 bases removed from V and 1 base from J, the gap between germline ends came to 6 bases. This chain's CDR3 is CSVASGTDTQYF. The CDR3 region has the DNA TGCAGCGTTGCTAGCGGCACAGATACGCAGTATTTT.

The V call is TRBV20-1, the J call TRBJ1-2; no clear D gene. Per germline, CDR1 DFQATT and CDR2 SNEGSKA (reference sequence). This CDR3 comprises 14 residues. The V end lost 0 bases, the J end lost 4 bases, and 12 bases lay between the germline ends. The chain's CDR3 is CSARDPAGIYGYTF. The CDR3 DNA reads as TGCAGTGCTAGAGATCCGGCGGGGATCTATGGCTACACCTTC.

This clonotype was picked up a small number of times. The chain employs TRBV9 and TRBJ2-1, with a tentative D call TRBD1 (5 bases). CDR1 is SGDLS and CDR2 is YYNGEE in the germline V gene. This CDR3 has 14 residues. V lost 3 bases to trimming and J lost 7 bases, with 14 bases between them. The CDR3 sequence is CASSAGNRQNEQFF. The DNA for the CDR3 is TGTGCCAGCAGCGCAGGGAACCGACAGAATGAGCAGTTCTTC.

This clonotype has a count of ten or more. The CDR3 region is CASSQPGQRSYNEQFF. DNA of the CDR3: TGTGCCAGCAGCCAACCGGGACAGAGGTCCTACAATGAGCAGTTCTTC. The chain uses TRBV3-1 and TRBJ2-1; 7 bases fit TRBD1. V lost 2 bases and J lost 1; bases outside the gene matches: 5. CDR3 length: 16 residues. Germline CDR1 is LGHDT and CDR2 is YNNKEL (reference sequence).

This clonotype came up a few times. The genes are TRBV7-8 and TRBJ1-4, with D unclear. With 4 bases removed from V and 5 bases from J, the gap between germline ends came to 11 bases. This CDR3 spans 14 amino acids. Germline values: CDR1 SGHVS, CDR2 FQNEAQ. In DNA form, the CDR3 reads TGTGCCAGCAGCTCTGTTGGAGGCAATGAAAAACTGTTTTTT. Protein sequence: CASSSVGGNEKLFF.

This chain links TRBV12-3 or TRBV12-4 with TRBJ2-5; the D is unclear. This CDR3 has 13 amino acids. V was trimmed by 6 bases and J by 5 bases, leaving 13 bases between them. For the CDR3, the DNA is TGTGCCAGCAGCCCGATAGATAGGGAGACCCAGTACTTC. This codes for CASSPIDRETQYF.

A few counts support this clonotype. The chain links TRBV6-2 or TRBV6-3 to TRBJ2-7, with 12 bases identical to TRBD1. Germline lookup yields CDR1 MNHEY and CDR2 SVGEGT. V gave up 2 bases and J gave up 5 bases; unmatched junction bases: 10. The CDR3 spans 17 residues. The CDR3 DNA reads TGTGCCAGCAGTTACCCTTCTCCGGGACAGGGGGCGAACGAGCAGTACTTC. Its protein product is CASSYPSPGQGANEQYF.

The chain has TRBV7-9 and TRBJ2-5; D gene unclear. The V gene lost 0 bases and the J gene lost 6 bases, with 14 bases spanning the gap. The germline gives CDR1 SEHNR, CDR2 FQNEAQ (reference sequence). The length of the CDR3 is 15 residues. The CDR3 loop is CASSLASATSKTQYF. The CDR3 DNA reads TGTGCCAGCAGCTTAGCGTCCGCGACGTCAAAGACCCAGTACTTC.

This clonotype was observed a handful of times. The chain combines TRBV24-1 with TRBJ2-6; no firm D call. The germline CDR1 and CDR2 sequences are KGHDR and SFDVKD. The length of the CDR3 is 13 residues. Trimming took off 6 bases at V and 12 bases at J, with 14 bases between the two ends. CDR3 region: CATSTPPRGVLTF. The CDR3 DNA sequence: TGTGCCACCAGTACACCCCCACGCGGCGTCCTGACTTTC.

This chain links TRBV12-3 or TRBV12-4 with TRBJ2-1; D is possibly TRBD2 (6 bases). V was clipped by 2 bases and J by 7 bases, with 6 bases between them. This CDR3 has 12 amino acids. The CDR3 DNA follows: TGTGCCAGCAGTTTACTAGCGAATGAGCAGTTCTTC. Protein: CASSLLANEQFF.

The CDR3 here is CATSGTSGDRGAGELFF. As DNA, the CDR3 is TGTGCCACCAGTGGGACTTCGGGGGACAGGGGAGCTGGGGAGCTGTTTTTT. The chain uses TRBV24-1 and TRBJ2-2, with TRBD1 identical over 10 bases. Germline V CDR1 and CDR2: KGHDR, SFDVKD. With V trimmed by 5 bases and J by 8 bases, 13 bases remained unmatched. The CDR3 is made up of 17 amino acids.

This chain joins TRBV7-9 and TRBJ2-5, with 7 bases fitting TRBD2. The CDR3 length is 15 residues. CDR1 is SEHNR, CDR2 FQNEAQ, per germline (reference sequence). Trimming took 4 bases from V and 2 from J; bases not matched to a gene: 7. The CDR3 coding sequence is TGTGCCAGCAGCTCCCACGCGGGGGAACAAGAGACCCAGTACTTC. The encoded protein is CASSSHAGEQETQYF.

There are a few counts of this clonotype. The V gene is TRBV24-1, the J gene TRBJ2-3; 7 nucleotides match TRBD2. V gave up 5 bases and J gave up 4 bases; unmatched junction bases: 5. Germline V gene sequence: CDR1 KGHDR, CDR2 SFDVKD. The CDR3 spans 14 residues. CDR3 DNA: TGTGCCACCAGTGGGGGAGGGTACCCAGATACGCAGTATTTT. Its protein product is CATSGGGYPDTQYF.

This clonotype was seen repeatedly, ten times or more. This chain connects TRBV6-5 to TRBJ2-7, with a tentative D call TRBD2 (5 bases). Trimming pared 6 bases from V and 7 bases from J, leaving 13 bases between. This CDR3 is 12 amino acids long. CDR1 is MNHEY and CDR2 is SVGAGI in the germline V gene. CDR3 protein: CASSPGGSEQYF. CDR3 DNA sequence: TGTGCCAGCAGCCCCGGCGGGTCTGAGCAGTACTTC.

J is TRBJ2-3 and V is TRBV2; TRBD2 aligns across 7 bases. The ends lost 5 bases at V and 0 bases at J; junction bases unmatched: 5. The CDR3 length is 15 residues. The V gene's germline CDR1 is SNHLY and CDR2 FYNNEI. The CDR3 here is CASSRDYSSTDTQYF. CDR3 bases: TGTGCCAGCAGTCGGGACTACTCAAGCACAGATACGCAGTATTTT.